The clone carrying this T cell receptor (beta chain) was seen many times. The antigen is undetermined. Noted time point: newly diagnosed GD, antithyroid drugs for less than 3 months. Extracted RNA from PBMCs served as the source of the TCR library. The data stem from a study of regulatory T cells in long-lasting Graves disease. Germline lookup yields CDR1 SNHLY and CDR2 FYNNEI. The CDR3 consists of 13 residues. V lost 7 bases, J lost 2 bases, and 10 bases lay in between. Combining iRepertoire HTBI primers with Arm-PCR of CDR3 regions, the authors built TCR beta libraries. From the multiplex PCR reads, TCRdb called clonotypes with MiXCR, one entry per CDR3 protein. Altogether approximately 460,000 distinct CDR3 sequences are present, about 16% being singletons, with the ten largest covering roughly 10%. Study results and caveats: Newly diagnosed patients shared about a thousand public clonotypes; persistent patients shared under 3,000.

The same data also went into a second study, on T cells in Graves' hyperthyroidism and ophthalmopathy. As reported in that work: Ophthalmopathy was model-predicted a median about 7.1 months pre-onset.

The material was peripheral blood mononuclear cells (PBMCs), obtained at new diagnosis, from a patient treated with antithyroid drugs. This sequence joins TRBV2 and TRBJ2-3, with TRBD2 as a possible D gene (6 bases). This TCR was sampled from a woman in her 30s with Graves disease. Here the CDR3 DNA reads TGTGCCAGCACTTGGGAGGACACAGATACGCAGTATTTT. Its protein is CASTWEDTDTQYF.